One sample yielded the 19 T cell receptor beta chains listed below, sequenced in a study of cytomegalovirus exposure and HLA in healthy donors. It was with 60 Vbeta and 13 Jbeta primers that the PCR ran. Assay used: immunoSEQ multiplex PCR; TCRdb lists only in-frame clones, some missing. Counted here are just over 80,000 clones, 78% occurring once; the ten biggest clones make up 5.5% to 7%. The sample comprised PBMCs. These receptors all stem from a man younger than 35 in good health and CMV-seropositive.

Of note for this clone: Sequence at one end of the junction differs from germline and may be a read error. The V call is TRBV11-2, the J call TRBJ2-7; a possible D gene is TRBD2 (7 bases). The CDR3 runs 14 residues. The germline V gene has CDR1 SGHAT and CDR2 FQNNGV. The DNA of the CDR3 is TGTGCCAGCAGCTTCCTTATAGGGGGGGATTTGGAGTGGTTC. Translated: CASSFLIGGDLEWF.

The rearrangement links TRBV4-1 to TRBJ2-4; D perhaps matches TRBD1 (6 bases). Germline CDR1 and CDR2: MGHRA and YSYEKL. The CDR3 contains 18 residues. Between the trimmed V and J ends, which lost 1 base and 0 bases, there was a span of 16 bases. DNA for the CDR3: TGCGCCAGCAGCCAAGCGATGGTCAGGACAGAAGCCAAAAACATTCAGTACTTC. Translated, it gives CASSQAMVRTEAKNIQYF.

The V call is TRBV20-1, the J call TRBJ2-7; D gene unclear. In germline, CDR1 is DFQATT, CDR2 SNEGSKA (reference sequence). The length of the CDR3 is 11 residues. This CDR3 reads CSVPTLYEQYF. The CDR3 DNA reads TGCAGCGTCCCGACACTCTACGAGCAGTACTTC.

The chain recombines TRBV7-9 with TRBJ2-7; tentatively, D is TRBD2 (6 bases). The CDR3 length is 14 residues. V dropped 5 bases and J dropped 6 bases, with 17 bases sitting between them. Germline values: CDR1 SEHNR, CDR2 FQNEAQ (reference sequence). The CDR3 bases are TGTGCCAGCAGCGCGGGACTTAGGGGCGTCGAGCAGTACTTC. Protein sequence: CASSAGLRGVEQYF.

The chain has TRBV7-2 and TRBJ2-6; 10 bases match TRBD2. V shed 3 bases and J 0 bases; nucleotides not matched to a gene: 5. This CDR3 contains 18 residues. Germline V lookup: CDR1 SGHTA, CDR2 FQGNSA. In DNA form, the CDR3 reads TGTGCCAGCAGCTTCTTTGGGACTAGCGCCTCTGGGGCCAACGTCCTGACTTTC. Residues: CASSFFGTSASGANVLTF. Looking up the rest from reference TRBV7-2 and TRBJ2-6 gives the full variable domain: GAGVSQSPSNKVTEKGKDVELRCDPISGHTALYWYRQSLGQGLEFLIYFQGNSAPDKSGLPSDRFSAERTGGSVSTLTIQRTQQEDSAVYLCASSFFGTSASGANVLTFGAGSRLTVL.

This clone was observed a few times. CDR3 loop: CASRTSGPTGELFF. CDR3 DNA sequence: TGCGCCAGCAGGACTAGCGGGCCGACCGGGGAGCTGTTTTTT. This chain joins TRBV10-2 and TRBJ2-2; 10 positions match TRBD2. Germline values: CDR1 WSHSY, CDR2 SAAADI. The junction had 3 bases not matched to a gene; V was cut back by 6 bases and J by 5 bases. The CDR3 totals 14 residues.

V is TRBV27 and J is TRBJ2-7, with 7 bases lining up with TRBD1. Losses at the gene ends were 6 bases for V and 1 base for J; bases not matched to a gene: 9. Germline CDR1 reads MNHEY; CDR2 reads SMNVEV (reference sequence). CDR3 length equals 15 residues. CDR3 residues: CASRQDRAESYEQYF. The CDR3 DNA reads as TGTGCCAGCAGACAAGACAGGGCCGAATCCTACGAGCAGTACTTC.

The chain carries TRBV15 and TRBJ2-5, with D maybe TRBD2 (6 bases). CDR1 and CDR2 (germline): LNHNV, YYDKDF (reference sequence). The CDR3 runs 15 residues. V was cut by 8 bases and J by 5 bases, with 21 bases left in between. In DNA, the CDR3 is TGTGCCACCCTCCGGGGACTGGGAGACGCGGAGACCCAGTACTTC. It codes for CATLRGLGDAETQYF.

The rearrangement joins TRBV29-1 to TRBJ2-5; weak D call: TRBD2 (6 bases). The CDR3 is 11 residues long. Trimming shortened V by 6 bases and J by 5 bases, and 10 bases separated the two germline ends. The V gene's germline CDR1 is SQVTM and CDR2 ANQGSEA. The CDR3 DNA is TGCAGCGTCGAGGGAGGTGAGACCCAGTACTTC. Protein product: CSVEGGETQYF. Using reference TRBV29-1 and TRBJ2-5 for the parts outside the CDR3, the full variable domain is SAVISQKPSRDICQRGTSLTIQCQVDSQVTMMFWYRQQPGQSLTLIATANQGSEATYESGFVIDKFPISRPNLTFSTLTVSNMSPEDSSIYLCSVEGGETQYFGPGTRLLVL.

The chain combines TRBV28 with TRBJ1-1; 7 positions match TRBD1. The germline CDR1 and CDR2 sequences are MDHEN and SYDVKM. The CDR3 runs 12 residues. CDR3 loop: CSTGALNTEAFF. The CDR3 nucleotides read TGTTCCACAGGGGCGCTGAACACTGAAGCTTTCTTT.

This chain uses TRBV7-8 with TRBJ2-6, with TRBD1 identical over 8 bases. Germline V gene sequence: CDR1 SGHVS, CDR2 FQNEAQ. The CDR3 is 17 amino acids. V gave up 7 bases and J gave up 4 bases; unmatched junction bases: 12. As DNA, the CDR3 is TGTGCCAGCACCCTGACAGGGGTGAAGTCGGGGGCCAACGTCCTGACTTTC. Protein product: CASTLTGVKSGANVLTF.

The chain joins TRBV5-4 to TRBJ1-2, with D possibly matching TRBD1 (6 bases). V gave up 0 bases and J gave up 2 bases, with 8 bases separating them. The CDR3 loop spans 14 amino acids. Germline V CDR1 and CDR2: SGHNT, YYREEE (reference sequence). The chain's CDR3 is CASSLDRENYGYTF. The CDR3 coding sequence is TGTGCCAGCAGCTTGGACAGGGAGAACTATGGCTACACCTTC.

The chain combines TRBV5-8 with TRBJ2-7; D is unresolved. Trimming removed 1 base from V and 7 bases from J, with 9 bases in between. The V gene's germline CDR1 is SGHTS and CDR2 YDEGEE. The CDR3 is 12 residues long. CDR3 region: CASSLLSSEQYF. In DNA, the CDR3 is TGTGCCAGCAGCTTGTTGTCGAGTGAGCAGTACTTC. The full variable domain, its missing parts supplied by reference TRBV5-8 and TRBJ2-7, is EAGVTQSPTHLIKTRGQQATLRCSPISGHTSVYWYQQALGLGLQFLLWYDEGEERNRGNFPPRFSGRQFPNYSSELNVNALELEDSALYLCASSLLSSEQYFGPGTRLTVT.

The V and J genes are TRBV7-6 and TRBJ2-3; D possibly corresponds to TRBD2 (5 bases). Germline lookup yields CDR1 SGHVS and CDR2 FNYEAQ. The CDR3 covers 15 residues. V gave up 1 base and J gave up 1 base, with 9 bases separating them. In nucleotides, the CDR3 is TGTGCCAGCAGCTTAGAGGCGGGTCGCACAGATACGCAGTATTTT. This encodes CASSLEAGRTDTQYF.

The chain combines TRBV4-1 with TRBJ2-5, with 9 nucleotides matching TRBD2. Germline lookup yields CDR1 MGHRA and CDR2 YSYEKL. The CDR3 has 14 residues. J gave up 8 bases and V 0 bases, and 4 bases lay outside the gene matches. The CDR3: CASSQDQAGGTQYF. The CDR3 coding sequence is TGCGCCAGCAGCCAAGATCAAGCGGGAGGCACCCAGTACTTC.

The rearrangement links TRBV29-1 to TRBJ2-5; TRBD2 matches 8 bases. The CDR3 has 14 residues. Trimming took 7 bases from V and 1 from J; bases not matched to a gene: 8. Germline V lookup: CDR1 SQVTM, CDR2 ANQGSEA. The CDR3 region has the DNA TGCAGCGCGGGGGGGACGGGTGTCCAAGAGACCCAGTACTTC. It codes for CSAGGTGVQETQYF.

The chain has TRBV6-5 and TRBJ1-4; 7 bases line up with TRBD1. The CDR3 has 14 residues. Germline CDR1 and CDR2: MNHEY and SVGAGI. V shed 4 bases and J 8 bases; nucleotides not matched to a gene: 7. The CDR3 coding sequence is TGTGCCAGCAGTTCCCACAGGGGTGGGGAAAAACTGTTTTTT. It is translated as CASSSHRGGEKLFF.

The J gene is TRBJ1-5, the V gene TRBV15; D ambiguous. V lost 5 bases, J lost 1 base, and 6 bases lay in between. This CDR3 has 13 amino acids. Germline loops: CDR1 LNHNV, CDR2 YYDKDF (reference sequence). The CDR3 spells CATSWRSNQPQHF. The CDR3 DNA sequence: TGTGCCACCAGCTGGAGGAGCAATCAGCCCCAGCATTTT. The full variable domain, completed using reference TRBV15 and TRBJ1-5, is DAMVIQNPRYQVTQFGKPVTLSCSQTLNHNVMYWYQQKSSQAPKLLFHYYDKDFNNEADTPDNFQSRRPNTSFCFLDIRSPGLGDTAMYLCATSWRSNQPQHFGDGTRLSIL.

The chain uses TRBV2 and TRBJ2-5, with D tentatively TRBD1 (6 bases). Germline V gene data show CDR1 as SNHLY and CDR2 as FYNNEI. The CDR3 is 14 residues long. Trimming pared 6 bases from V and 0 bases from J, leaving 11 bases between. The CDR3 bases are TGTGCCAGCAGCGCTACAGGGTACCAAGAGACCCAGTACTTC. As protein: CASSATGYQETQYF.